This is a list of T cell receptor beta chains from one sample in a study of Ad26.COV2.S vaccination and SARS-CoV-2 variants. This table comes from immunoSEQ multiplex PCR, and its TCRdb copy is limited to in-frame clones, with some not included. The table shows 350,000 to 450,000 clones, with 89% occurring only once. The source was peripheral blood, collected in a trial of Ad26.COV2.S vaccine versus placebo. Receptor source: a person aged 18 to 65 who received the Ad26.COV2.S COVID-19 vaccine or a placebo. Each CDR3 is given with its conserved first and last residue. A D gene is named only where the DNA matches it firmly. Expanded clones are given a class, and other clones once, few, many or no size at all.

>NA|13|TRBV6-6|TRBJ2-3|NA
TGTGCCAGCAGTTACACAGACACAGATACGCAGTATTTT
CASSYTDTDTQYF
>NA|14|TRBV6-5|TRBJ1-1|NA
TGTGCCAGCAGGGACGACAACATGAACACTGAAGCTTTCTTT
CASRDDNMNTEAFF
>NA|15|TRBV2|TRBJ2-3|once
TGTGCCAGCAGCCCCCGACCGAACCACACAGATACGCAGTATTTT
CASSPRPNHTDTQYF
>NA|13|TRBV30|TRBJ1-1|NA
TGTGCCTGGAGCCTCGGGTCGAACACTGAAGCTTTCTTT
CAWSLGSNTEAFF
>NA|17|TRBV2|TRBJ1-1|NA
TGTGCCAGCAGTGAAGGGGTGGAGGATGTTCCGAACACTGAAGCTTTCTTT
CASSEGVEDVPNTEAFF
>TRBD2|16|TRBV5-1|TRBJ2-1|NA
TGCGCCAGCAGCCCAATAGCGGGAGCCGAATACAATGAGCAGTTCTTC
CASSPIAGAEYNEQFF
>TRBD1|16|TRBV10-2|TRBJ1-1|NA
TGCGCCAGCAGTGACTCTCCCGGGACAGGGGACGCTGAAGCTTTCTTT
CASSDSPGTGDAEAFF
>TRBD2|19|TRBV2|TRBJ2-2|NA
TGTGCCAGCAGTGAAGCGTTTTCTAGGACTAGCGGGAGGATCGGGGAGCTGTTTTTT
CASSEAFSRTSGRIGELFF
>NA|15|TRBV6-6|TRBJ1-5|NA
TGTGCCAGCAGTTATATGGCGCCTAGCAATCAGCCCCAGCATTTT
CASSYMAPSNQPQHF
>TRBD2|13|TRBV28|TRBJ2-7|few
TGTGCCAGCCTTAGCGGGTTAGCCTACGAGCAGTACTTC
CASLSGLAYEQYF
>NA|12|TRBV10-3|TRBJ2-5|NA
TGTGCCATCAGTGGGAGTGCAGAGACCCAGTACTTC
CAISGSAETQYF
>NA|16|TRBV5-1|TRBJ1-3|few
TGCGCCAGCAGCTTGGAATTGGGGGCAAGGGGAAACACCATATATTTT
CASSLELGARGNTIYF
>NA|13|TRBV19|TRBJ1-2|NA
TGTGCCAGTAGTATAGTGAACAGCTATGGCTACACCTTC
CASSIVNSYGYTF
>NA|15|TRBV19|TRBJ2-1|NA
TGTGCCAGTAGTGGGGGACGGGTACTTTACAATGAGCAGTTCTTC
CASSGGRVLYNEQFF
>NA|17|TRBV5-6|TRBJ1-3|NA
TGTGCCAGCAGCTTATGGGGCAGGACCCTTTCTGGAAACACCATATATTTT
CASSLWGRTLSGNTIYF
>NA|11|TRBV12-3/TRBV12-4|TRBJ1-1|NA
TGTGCCAGCAGTCCAGGTACTGAAGCTTTCTTT
CASSPGTEAFF
>TRBD2|15|TRBV5-6|TRBJ2-7|NA
TGTGCCAGCAGCTTAGGACTAGCGGGAATCAACGAGCAGTACTTC
CASSLGLAGINEQYF
>NA|14|TRBV18|TRBJ1-2|once
TGTGCCAGCTCACCCCCTGACGAGAACTATGGCTACACCTTC
CASSPPDENYGYTF
>NA|11|TRBV20-1|TRBJ1-1|NA
TGCAGTGCTAGGCCCCAGATTGAAGCTTTCTTT
CSARPQIEAFF
>TRBD1|15|TRBV4-1|TRBJ2-1|few
TGCGCCAGCAGCCACTCCGGGACAGGGCGGAATGAGCAGTTCTTC
CASSHSGTGRNEQFF
>TRBD1|17|TRBV19|TRBJ1-5|NA
TGTGCCAGTAGTGTATCCGGGACAGGGATGCGCAATCAGCCCCAGCATTTT
CASSVSGTGMRNQPQHF
>TRBD1|16|TRBV7-2|TRBJ2-6|NA
TGTGCCAGCAGCTTGGGACAGCGCTCTGGGGCCAACGTCCTGACTTTC
CASSLGQRSGANVLTF